The entry below describes one T cell receptor beta chain. Its specificity is unknown. Unique molecular identifiers were incorporated during preparation of the TCRbeta library. TCRdb passed the PCR reads through MiXCR, listing each CDR3 protein once. The sample shows 450,000 to 550,000 distinct CDR3 sequences, around 10% of them seen only once. Germline V gene data show CDR1 as DFQATT and CDR2 as SNEGSKA (reference sequence). This CDR3 has 15 amino acids. The V gene lost 5 bases and the J gene lost 1 base, with 15 bases spanning the gap. This sample is part of a study of T-cell reconstitution after alpha-beta-depleted transplantation in children. Study results and limitations: T-cell numbers and diversity one year post-transplant derived largely from freshly generated T cells.

The source was PBMCs, mostly from graft donor cells, collected 180 days after TCRalphabeta/CD19-depleted stem cell transplant. The rearrangement joins TRBV20-1 to TRBJ1-5; D is possibly TRBD1 (5 bases). The receptor was derived from a female patient between 2 and 10 years old who had a stem cell transplant for aplastic anemia, so the T cells may come from the graft donor. The CDR3, as DNA: TGCAGTGCTGACCGCGGGGGGGACAGCAATCAGCCCCAGCATTTT. The encoded protein is CSADRGGDSNQPQHF.